This TCR beta chain was identified in a study of cytomegalovirus exposure and HLA in healthy donors. The primer mix had 60 Vbeta and 13 Jbeta primers. Libraries were prepared by immunoSEQ multiplex PCR; TCRdb keeps only in-frame clonotypes and omits some of them. The data hold over 150,000 clones, with 68% observed a single time. V shed 4 bases and J 3 bases; nucleotides not matched to a gene: 7. CDR3 length: 16 residues. Germline CDR1 and CDR2: LNHDA and SQIVND (reference sequence). The receptor was derived from a woman aged 40 to 55 in good health and CMV-seropositive. The genes are TRBV19 and TRBJ2-3, with 10 bases identical to TRBD2. Sequenced input: PBMCs. The CDR3: CASSKASGSSTDTQYF. CDR3 DNA: TGTGCCAGTAGTAAGGCTAGCGGGAGTAGTACAGATACGCAGTATTTT.